The 2 T cell receptor beta chains listed next were all sequenced from one sample in a study of blood T cell repertoires in COVID-19. Sequenced by immunoSEQ multiplex PCR; TCRdb stores in-frame clones only, minus some. The sample comprises about 210,000 clones, about 85% of which are singletons, and around 0.72% rests with the top ten. The sample taken for sequencing was peripheral blood. These receptors all come from a man aged 40-49 years with acute or convalescent COVID-19.

The chain employs TRBV4-3 and TRBJ2-6, with D tentatively TRBD2 (6 bases). Trimming pared 4 bases from V and 0 bases from J, leaving 19 bases between. CDR3 length equals 19 residues. Germline V gene data show CDR1 as LGHNA and CDR2 as YSLEER. The CDR3 DNA sequence: TGCGCCAGCAGCCTAGGGAGGACAAGCGAAATCTCTGGGGCCAACGTCCTGACTTTC. Encoded protein: CASSLGRTSEISGANVLTF.

As DNA, the CDR3 is TGTGCCAGCAGCGTAGGTCCCCCGGGACTAGCGAGCTACGAGCAGTACTTC. It specifies CASSVGPPGLASYEQYF. This chain links TRBV9 with TRBJ2-7; TRBD2 matches 10 bases. The CDR3 totals 17 residues. Germline loops: CDR1 SGDLS, CDR2 YYNGEE. Unmatched junction bases numbered 9, after V lost 0 bases and J lost 3 bases.